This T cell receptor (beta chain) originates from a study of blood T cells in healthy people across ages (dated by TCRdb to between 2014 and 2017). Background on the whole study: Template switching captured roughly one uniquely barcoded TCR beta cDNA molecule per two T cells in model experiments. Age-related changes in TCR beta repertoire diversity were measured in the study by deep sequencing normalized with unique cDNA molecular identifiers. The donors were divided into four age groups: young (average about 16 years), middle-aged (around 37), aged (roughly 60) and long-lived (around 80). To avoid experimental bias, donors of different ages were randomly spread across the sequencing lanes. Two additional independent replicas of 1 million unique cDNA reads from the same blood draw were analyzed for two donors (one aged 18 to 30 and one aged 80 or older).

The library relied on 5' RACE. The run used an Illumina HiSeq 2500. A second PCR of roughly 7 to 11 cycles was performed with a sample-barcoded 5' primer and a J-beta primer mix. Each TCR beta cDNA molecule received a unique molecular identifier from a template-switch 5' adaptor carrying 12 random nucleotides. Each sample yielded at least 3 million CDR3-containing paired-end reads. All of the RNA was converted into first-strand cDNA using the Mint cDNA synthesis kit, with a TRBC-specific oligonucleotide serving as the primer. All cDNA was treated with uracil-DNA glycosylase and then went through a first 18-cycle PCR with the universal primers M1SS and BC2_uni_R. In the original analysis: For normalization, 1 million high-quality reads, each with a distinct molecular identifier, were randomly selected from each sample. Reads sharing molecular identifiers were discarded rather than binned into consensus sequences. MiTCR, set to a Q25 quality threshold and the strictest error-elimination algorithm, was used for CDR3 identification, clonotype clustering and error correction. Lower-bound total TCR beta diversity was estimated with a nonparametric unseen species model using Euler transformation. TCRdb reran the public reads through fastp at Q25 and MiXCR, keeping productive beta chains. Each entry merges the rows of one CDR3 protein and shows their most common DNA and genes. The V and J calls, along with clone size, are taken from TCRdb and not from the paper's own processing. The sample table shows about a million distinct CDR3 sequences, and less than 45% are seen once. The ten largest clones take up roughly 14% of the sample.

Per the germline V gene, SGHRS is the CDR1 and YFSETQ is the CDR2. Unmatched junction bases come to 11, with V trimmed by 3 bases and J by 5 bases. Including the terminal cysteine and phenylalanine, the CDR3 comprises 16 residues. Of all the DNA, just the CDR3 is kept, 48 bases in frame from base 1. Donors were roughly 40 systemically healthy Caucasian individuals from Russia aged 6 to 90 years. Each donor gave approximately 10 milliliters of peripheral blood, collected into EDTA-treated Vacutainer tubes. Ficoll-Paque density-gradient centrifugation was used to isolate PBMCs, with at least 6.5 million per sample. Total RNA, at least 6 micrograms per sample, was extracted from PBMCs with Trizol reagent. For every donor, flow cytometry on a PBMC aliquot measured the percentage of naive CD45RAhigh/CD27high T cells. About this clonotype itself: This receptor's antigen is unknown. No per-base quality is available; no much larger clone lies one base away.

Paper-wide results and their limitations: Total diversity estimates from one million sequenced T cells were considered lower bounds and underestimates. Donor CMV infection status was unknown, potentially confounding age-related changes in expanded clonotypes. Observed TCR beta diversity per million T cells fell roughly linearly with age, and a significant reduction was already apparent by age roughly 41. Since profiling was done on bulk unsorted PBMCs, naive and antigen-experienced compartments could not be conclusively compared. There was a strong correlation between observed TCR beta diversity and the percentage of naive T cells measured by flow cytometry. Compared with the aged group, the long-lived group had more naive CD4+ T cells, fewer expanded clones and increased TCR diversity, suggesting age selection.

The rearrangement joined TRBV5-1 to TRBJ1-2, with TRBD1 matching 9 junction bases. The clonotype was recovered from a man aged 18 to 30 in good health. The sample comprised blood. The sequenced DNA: TGCGCCAGCAGCTGGGGGGACAGGGCCGATGGATATGGCTACACCTTC. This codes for CASSWGDRADGYGYTF.